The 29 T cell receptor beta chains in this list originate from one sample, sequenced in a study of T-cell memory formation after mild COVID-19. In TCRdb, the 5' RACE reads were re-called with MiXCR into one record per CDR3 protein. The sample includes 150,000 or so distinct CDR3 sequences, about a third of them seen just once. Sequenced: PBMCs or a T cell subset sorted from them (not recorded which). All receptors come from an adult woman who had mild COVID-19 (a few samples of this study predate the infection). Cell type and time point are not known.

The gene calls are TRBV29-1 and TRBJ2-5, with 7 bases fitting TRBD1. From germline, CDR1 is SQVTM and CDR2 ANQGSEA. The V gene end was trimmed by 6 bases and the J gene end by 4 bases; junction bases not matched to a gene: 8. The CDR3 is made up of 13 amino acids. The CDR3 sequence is CSVDTTGPETQYF. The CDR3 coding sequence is TGCAGCGTAGATACGACAGGGCCAGAGACCCAGTACTTC. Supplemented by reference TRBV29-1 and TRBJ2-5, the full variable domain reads SAVISQKPSRDICQRGTSLTIQCQVDSQVTMMFWYRQQPGQSLTLIATANQGSEATYESGFVIDKFPISRPNLTFSTLTVSNMSPEDSSIYLCSVDTTGPETQYFGPGTRLLVL.

The CDR3 loop is CASSFSGGHTDTQYF. The CDR3 DNA reads TGTGCCAGCAGCTTTAGCGGGGGTCACACAGATACGCAGTATTTT. The chain couples TRBV5-6 to TRBJ2-3, with 9 bases fitting TRBD2. V dropped 2 bases and J dropped 2; count of bases not matched to a gene: 3. The CDR3 contains 15 residues. Germline CDR1 and CDR2: SGHDT and YYEEEE.

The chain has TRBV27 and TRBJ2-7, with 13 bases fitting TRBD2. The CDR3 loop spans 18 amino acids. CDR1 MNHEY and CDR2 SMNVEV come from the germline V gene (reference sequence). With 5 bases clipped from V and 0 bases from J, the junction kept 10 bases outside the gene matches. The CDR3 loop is CASSPWTSGGLSSYEQYF. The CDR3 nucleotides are TGTGCCAGCAGTCCATGGACTAGCGGGGGACTGAGCTCCTACGAGCAGTACTTC.

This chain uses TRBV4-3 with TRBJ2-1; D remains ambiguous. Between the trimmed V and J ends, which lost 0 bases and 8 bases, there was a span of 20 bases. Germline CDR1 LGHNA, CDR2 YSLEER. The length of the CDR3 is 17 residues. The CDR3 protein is CASSQEVVLVLIDEQFF. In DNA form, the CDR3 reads TGCGCCAGCAGCCAAGAGGTGGTATTAGTTCTTATCGATGAGCAGTTCTTC.

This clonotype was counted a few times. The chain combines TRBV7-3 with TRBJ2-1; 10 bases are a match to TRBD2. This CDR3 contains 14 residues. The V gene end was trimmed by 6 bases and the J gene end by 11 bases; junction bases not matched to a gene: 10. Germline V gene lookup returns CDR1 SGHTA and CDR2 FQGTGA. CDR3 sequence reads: CASRREAGGGQQFF. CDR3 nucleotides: TGTGCCAGCAGGCGGGAAGCGGGAGGGGGTCAGCAGTTCTTC.

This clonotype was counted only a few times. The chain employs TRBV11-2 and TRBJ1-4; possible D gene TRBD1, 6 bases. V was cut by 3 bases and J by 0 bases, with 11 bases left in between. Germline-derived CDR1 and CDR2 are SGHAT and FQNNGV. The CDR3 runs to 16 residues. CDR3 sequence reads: CASSFGQLATNEKLFF. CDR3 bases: TGTGCCAGCAGCTTTGGACAGCTAGCAACTAATGAAAAACTGTTTTTT.

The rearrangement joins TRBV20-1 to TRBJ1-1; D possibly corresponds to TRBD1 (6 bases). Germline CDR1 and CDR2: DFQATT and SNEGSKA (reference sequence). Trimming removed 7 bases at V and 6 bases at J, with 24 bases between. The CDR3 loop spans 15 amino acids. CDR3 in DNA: TGCAGTGTTGCGGAAACAGGGATGGTGACCCCTGAAGCTTTCTTT. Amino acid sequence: CSVAETGMVTPEAFF.

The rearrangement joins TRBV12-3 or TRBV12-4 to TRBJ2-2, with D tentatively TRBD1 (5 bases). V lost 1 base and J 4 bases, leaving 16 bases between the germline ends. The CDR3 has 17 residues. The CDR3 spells CASSLGPQGLATGELFF. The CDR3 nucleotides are TGTGCCAGCAGTTTAGGTCCCCAGGGTTTGGCCACCGGGGAGCTGTTTTTT.

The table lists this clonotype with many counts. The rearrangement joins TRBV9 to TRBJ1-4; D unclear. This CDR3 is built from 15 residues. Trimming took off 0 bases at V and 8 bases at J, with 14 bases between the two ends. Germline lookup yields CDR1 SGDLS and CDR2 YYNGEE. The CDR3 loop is CASSVAGGNGEKLFF. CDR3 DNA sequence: TGTGCCAGCAGCGTAGCGGGAGGGAACGGAGAAAAACTGTTTTTT.

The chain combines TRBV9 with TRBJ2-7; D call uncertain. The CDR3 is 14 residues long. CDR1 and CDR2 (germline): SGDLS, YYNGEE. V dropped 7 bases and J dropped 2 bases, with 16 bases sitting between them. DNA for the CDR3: TGTGCCAGCTCACGCTCGGGTGCGGCCTACGAGCAGTACTTC. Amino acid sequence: CASSRSGAAYEQYF.

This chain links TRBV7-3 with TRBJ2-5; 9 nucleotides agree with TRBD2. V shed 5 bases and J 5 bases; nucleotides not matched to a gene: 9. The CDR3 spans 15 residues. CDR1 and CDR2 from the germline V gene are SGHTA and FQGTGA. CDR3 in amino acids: CASSRAGGLRETQYF. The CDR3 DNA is TGTGCCAGCAGCAGAGCGGGAGGTCTCCGGGAGACCCAGTACTTC.

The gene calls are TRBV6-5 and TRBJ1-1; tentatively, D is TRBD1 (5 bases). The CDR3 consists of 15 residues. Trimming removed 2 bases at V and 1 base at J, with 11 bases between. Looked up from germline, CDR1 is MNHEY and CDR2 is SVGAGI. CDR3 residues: CASSYPPGTNTEAFF. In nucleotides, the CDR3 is TGTGCCAGCAGTTACCCGCCAGGGACGAACACTGAAGCTTTCTTT.

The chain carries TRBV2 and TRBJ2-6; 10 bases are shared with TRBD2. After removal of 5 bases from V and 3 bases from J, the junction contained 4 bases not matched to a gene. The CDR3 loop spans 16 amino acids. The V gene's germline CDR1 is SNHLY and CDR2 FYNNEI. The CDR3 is CASSSLAGVGANVLTF. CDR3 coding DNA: TGTGCCAGCAGTTCGCTAGCGGGGGTTGGGGCCAACGTCCTGACTTTC.

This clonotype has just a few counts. CDR3 protein: CASSANLQGDSGNTIYF. Here the CDR3 DNA reads TGTGCCAGCAGCGCAAACTTACAGGGAGACTCTGGAAACACCATATATTTT. This rearrangement joins TRBV9 to TRBJ1-3, with D possibly matching TRBD1 (6 bases). There are 17 residues in the CDR3. The germline V and J ends were trimmed by 3 bases and 0 bases, with 16 bases remaining between them. Per germline, CDR1 SGDLS and CDR2 YYNGEE.

CDR3 sequence reads: CASSLGGLAGGEQYF. CDR3 nucleotide sequence: TGTGCCAGCAGTTTAGGAGGACTAGCCGGGGGCGAGCAGTACTTC. The rearrangement joins TRBV12-3 or TRBV12-4 to TRBJ2-7; TRBD2 agrees at 8 bases. The CDR3 runs to 15 residues. The V gene end was trimmed by 1 base and the J gene end by 6 bases; junction bases not matched to a gene: 8.

This CDR3 reads CASSPGNFNEQFF. The CDR3 DNA sequence: TGTGCCAGCAGCCCGGGGAACTTCAATGAGCAGTTCTTC. The genes are TRBV7-9 and TRBJ2-1, with D maybe TRBD2 (5 bases). The CDR3 runs 13 residues. V lost 5 bases and J lost 6, with 11 bases in between. CDR1 is SEHNR and CDR2 is FQNEAQ in the germline V gene (reference sequence).

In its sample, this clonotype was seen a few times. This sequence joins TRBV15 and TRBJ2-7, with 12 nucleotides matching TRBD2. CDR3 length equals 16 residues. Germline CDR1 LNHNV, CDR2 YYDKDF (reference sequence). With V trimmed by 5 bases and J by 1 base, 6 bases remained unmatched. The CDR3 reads CATSGGLAGRSYEQYF. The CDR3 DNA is TGTGCCACCAGCGGCGGACTAGCGGGAAGGTCCTACGAGCAGTACTTC.

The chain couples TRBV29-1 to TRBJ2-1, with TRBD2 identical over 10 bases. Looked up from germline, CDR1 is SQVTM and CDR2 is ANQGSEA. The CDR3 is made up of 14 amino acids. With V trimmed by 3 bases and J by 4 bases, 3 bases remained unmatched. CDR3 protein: CSVDTSGVYNEQFF. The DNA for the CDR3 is TGCAGCGTTGATACTAGCGGGGTGTACAATGAGCAGTTCTTC.

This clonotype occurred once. The CDR3 sequence: CASSQDTSGRSYEQFF. The CDR3 DNA is TGCGCCAGCAGCCAGGACACTAGCGGGAGATCTTATGAGCAGTTCTTC. The chain combines TRBV4-3 with TRBJ2-1; 11 bases map to TRBD2. Germline lookup yields CDR1 LGHNA and CDR2 YSLEER. With 3 bases clipped from V and 8 bases from J, the junction kept 9 bases outside the gene matches. The CDR3 is 16 residues long.

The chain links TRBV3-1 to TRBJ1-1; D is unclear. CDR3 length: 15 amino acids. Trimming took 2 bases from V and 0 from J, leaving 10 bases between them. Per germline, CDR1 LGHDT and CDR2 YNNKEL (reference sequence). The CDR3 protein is CASSQSGIMNTEAFF. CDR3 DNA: TGTGCCAGCAGCCAATCGGGGATCATGAACACTGAAGCTTTCTTT.

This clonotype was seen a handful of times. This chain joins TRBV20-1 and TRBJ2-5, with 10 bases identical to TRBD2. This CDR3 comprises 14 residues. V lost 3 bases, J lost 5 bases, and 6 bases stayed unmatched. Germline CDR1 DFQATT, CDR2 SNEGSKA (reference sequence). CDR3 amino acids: CSARPAGGRETQYF. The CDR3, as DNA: TGCAGTGCTAGGCCAGCGGGGGGGCGGGAGACCCAGTACTTC.

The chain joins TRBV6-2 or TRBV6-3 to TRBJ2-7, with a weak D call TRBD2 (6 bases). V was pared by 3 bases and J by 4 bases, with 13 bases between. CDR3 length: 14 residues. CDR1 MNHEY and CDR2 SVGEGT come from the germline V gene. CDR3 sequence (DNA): TGTGCCAGCAGTTATCGGGAGAGTTCGTACGAGCAGTACTTC. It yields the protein CASSYRESSYEQYF.

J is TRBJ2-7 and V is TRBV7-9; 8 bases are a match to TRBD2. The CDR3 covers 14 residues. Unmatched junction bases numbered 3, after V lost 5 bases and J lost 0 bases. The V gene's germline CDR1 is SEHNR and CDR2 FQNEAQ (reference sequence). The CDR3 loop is CASSDSGTSYEQYF. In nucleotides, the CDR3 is TGTGCCAGCAGCGATAGCGGGACCTCCTACGAGCAGTACTTC.

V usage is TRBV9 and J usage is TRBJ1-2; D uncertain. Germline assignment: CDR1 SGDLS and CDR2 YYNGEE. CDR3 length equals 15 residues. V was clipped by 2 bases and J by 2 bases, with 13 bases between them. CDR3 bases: TGTGCCAGCAGCGTTAATCCAGACTTAAACTATGGCTACACCTTC. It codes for CASSVNPDLNYGYTF.

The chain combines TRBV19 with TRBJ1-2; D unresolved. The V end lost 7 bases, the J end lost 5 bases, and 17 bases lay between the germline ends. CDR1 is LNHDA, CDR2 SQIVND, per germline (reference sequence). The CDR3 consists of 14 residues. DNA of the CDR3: TGTGCCAGTAACGCACTGGGCTCTCCATATGGCTACACCTTC. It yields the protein CASNALGSPYGYTF.

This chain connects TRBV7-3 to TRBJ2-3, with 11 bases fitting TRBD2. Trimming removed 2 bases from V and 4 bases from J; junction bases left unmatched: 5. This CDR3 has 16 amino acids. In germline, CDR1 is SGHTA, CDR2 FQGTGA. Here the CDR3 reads CASSLETSGRPDTQYF. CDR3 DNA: TGTGCCAGCAGCTTAGAAACTAGCGGGAGACCAGATACGCAGTATTTT.

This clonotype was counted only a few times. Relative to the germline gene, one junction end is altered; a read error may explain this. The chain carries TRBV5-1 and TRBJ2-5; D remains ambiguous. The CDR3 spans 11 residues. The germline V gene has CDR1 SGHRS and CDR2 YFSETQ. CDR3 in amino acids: CASTSLGPWDF. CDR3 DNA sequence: TGCGCCAGCACCTCTCTCGGGCCGTGGGACTTC.

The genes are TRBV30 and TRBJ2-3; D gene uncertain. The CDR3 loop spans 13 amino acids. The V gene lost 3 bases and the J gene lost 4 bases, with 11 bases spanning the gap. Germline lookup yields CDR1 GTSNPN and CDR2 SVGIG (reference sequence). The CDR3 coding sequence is TGTGCCTGGAGATGGCGCGCCCCAGATACGCAGTATTTT. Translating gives CAWRWRAPDTQYF.

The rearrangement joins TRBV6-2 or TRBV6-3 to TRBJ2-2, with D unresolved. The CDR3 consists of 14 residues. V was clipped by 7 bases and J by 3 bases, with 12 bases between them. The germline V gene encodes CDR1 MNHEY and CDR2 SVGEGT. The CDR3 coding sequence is TGTGCCAGCAACCAGGCTGCCCACACCGGGGAGCTGTTTTTT. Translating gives CASNQAAHTGELFF.